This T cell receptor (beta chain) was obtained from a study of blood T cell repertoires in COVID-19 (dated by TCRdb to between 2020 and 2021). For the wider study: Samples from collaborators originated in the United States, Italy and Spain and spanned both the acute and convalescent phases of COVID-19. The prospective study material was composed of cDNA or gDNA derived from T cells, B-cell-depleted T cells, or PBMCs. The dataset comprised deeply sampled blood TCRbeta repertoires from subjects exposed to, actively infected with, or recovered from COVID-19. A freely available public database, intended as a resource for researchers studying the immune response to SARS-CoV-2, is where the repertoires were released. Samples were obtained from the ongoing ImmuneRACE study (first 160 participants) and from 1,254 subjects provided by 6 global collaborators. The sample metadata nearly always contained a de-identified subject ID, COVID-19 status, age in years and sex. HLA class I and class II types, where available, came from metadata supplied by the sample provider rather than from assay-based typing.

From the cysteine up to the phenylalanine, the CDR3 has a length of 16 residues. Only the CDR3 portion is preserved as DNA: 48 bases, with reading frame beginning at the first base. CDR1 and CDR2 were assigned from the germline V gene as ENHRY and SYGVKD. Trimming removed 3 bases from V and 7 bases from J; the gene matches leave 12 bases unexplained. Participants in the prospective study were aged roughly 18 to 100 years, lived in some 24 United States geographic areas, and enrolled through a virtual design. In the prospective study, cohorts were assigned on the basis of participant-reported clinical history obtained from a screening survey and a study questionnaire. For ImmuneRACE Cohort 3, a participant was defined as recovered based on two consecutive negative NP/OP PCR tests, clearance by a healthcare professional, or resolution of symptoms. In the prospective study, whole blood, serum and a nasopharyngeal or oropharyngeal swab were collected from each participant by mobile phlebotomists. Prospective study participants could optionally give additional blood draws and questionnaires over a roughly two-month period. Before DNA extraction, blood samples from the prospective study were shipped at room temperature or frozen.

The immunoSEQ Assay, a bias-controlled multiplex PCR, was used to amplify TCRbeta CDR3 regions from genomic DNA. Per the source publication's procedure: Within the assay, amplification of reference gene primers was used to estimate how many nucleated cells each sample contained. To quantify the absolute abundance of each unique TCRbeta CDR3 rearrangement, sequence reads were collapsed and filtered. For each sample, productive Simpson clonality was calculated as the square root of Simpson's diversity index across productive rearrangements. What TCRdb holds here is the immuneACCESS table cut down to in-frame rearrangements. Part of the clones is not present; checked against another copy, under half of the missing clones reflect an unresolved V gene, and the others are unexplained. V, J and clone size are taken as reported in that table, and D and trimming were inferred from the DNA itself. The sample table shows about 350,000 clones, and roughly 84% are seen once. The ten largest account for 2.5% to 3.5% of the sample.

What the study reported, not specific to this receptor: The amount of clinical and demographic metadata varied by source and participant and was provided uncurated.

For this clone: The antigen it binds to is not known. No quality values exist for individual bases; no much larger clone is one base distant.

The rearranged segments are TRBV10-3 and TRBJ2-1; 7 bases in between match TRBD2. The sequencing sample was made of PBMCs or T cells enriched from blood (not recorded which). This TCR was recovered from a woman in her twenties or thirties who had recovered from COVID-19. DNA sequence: TGTGCCATCAGTGACCTGGCGGGAGAGTTCGGGAATGAGCAGTTCTTC. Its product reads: CAISDLAGEFGNEQFF.